Sample share makes the clone carrying this TCR beta chain medium-sized. Its antigen is still unknown. The V end lost 4 bases, the J end lost 4 bases, and 7 bases lay between the germline ends. This CDR3 spans 11 amino acids. Germline V lookup: CDR1 SQVTM, CDR2 ANQGSEA. This sample was included in a study of tumor-infiltrating lymphocytes in localized non-small cell lung cancer. Study background: Some samples were collected after neoadjuvant chemotherapy; smokers, never-smokers and several histologies were included.

Regarding the study as a whole: No link was found between tumor T-cell fraction and recurrence-free survival.

Profiling relied on immunoSEQ multiplex PCR, and the TCRdb table lists in-frame clones only, not all of them. The sample comprises approximately 12,000 clones, about four fifths of which are singletons, and under 15% rests with the top ten. The chain is built from TRBV29-1 and TRBJ1-2; the D is unclear. Sequences were obtained from lung tumor tissue. This TCR was sampled from a human donor with non-small cell lung cancer. The CDR3 sequence is CSVVPLYGYTF. Here the CDR3 DNA reads TGCAGCGTTGTCCCCCTCTATGGCTACACCTTC.